Shown below are 26 T cell receptor beta chains from a single sample sequenced in a study of OX40 agonist ivuxolimab in advanced cancers. Here immunoSEQ multiplex PCR was the method, and the copy in TCRdb shows in-frame clones only, minus some. The table lists more than 20,000 clones, roughly 83% of them singletons, with around 59% in the top ten. The sample in question was CD4+ or CD8+ T cells sorted from blood, obtained in a trial of the OX40 agonist ivuxolimab. The receptors originated from an adult with an advanced solid tumor such as melanoma, head and neck, liver or kidney cancer.

J is TRBJ2-5 and V is TRBV5-4; TRBD2 might be the D (6 bases). Trimming removed 10 bases at V and 5 bases at J, with 12 bases between. This CDR3 has 11 amino acids. The germline gives CDR1 SGHNT, CDR2 YYREEE (reference sequence). The CDR3 loop is CAFIGGETQYF. DNA for the CDR3: TGTGCCTTCATAGGAGGGGAGACCCAGTACTTC.

The J gene is TRBJ2-3, the V gene TRBV10-3; 10 bases align to TRBD1. The V and J ends lost 6 bases and 4 bases, in that order; junction bases with no gene match: 4. The CDR3 covers 14 residues. Per germline, CDR1 ENHRY and CDR2 SYGVKD. The CDR3 nucleotides are TGTGCCATCAGCCGGGACAGGGGCGCAGATACGCAGTATTTT. Protein sequence: CAISRDRGADTQYF.

The chain carries TRBV2 and TRBJ1-2; 9 bases match TRBD1. Germline CDR1 reads SNHLY; CDR2 reads FYNNEI. This CDR3 spans 12 amino acids. V lost 6 bases and J lost 8; bases outside the gene matches: 4. The CDR3 DNA is TGTGCCAGCAGGGGGACAGGGAACGGCTACACCTTC. It encodes CASRGTGNGYTF.

The sample holds a few counts of this clone. The V gene is TRBV4-1, the J gene TRBJ1-5; the D is unclear. CDR3 length: 12 residues. Trimming removed 0 bases from V and 9 bases from J, with 6 bases in between. Germline assignment: CDR1 MGHRA and CDR2 YSYEKL. The CDR3 DNA sequence: TGCGCCAGCAGCCAAGAAGCGGGGCCCCAGCATTTT. Protein product: CASSQEAGPQHF.

The V gene is TRBV7-9, the J gene TRBJ2-7; 7 positions match TRBD1. There are 14 residues in the CDR3. Germline CDR1 SEHNR, CDR2 FQNEAQ (reference sequence). Trimming took 5 bases from V and 6 from J; bases not matched to a gene: 10. The DNA for the CDR3 is TGTGCCAGCAGCCCCAGCCCGGGACAGATCGAGCAGTACTTC. This encodes CASSPSPGQIEQYF.

The CDR3 is CASSPGQGGYEQYF. The CDR3 nucleotides are TGCGCCAGCAGCCCGGGACAGGGAGGTTACGAGCAGTACTTC. The V call is TRBV4-3, the J call TRBJ2-7, with 9 bases that match TRBD1. Germline V CDR1 and CDR2: LGHNA, YSLEER. The trim removed 4 bases at V and 4 bases at J, leaving 5 bases unmatched. This CDR3 contains 14 residues.

The rearrangement links TRBV27 to TRBJ2-7; TRBD1 aligns across 11 bases. This CDR3 is 15 amino acids long. The germline gives CDR1 MNHEY, CDR2 SMNVEV (reference sequence). Trimming took 5 bases from V and 3 from J; bases not matched to a gene: 6. CDR3 sequence: CASSITGTGGYEQYF. DNA for the CDR3: TGTGCCAGCAGTATTACCGGGACAGGGGGCTACGAGCAGTACTTC.

The rearrangement uses TRBV13 and TRBJ1-1; D is uncertain. The CDR3 spans 13 residues. The V end was cut by 1 base, the J end by 4 bases, with 7 bases between. Germline V lookup: CDR1 PRHDT, CDR2 FYEKMQ (reference sequence). The CDR3 DNA reads TGTGCCAGCAGCTTAGAATCAACCACTGAAGCTTTCTTT. Protein: CASSLESTTEAFF.

The gene calls are TRBV28 and TRBJ2-1; TRBD2 matches 12 bases. CDR1 MDHEN and CDR2 SYDVKM come from the germline V gene. CDR3 length: 17 amino acids. The V segment lost 5 bases and the J segment 4 bases; nucleotides outside the gene matches: 9. CDR3 sequence: CASSPRRLAGDYNEQFF. CDR3 in DNA: TGTGCCAGCAGTCCACGGAGACTAGCGGGAGATTACAATGAGCAGTTCTTC.

V gene TRBV4-3 combines with J gene TRBJ1-4, with D unclear. The CDR3 has 17 residues. V was cut by 1 base and J by 0 bases, with 12 bases left in between. Germline CDR1 and CDR2: LGHNA and YSLEER. This chain's CDR3 is CASSQASEGATNEKLFF. DNA of the CDR3: TGCGCCAGCAGCCAAGCCTCAGAGGGCGCAACTAATGAAAAACTGTTTTTT.

As concerns this clone: The junction departs from the called germline gene at one end, perhaps through a read error. The chain couples TRBV7-7 to TRBJ1-3, with 8 bases fitting TRBD1. From germline, CDR1 is SSHAT and CDR2 FNYEAQ (reference sequence). This CDR3 region has 15 residues. The CDR3 protein is CASSLETGAGNTIYF. The CDR3 DNA reads TGTGCTAGCAGCTTAGAGACAGGGGCTGGAAACACCATATATTTT.

This chain links TRBV7-9 with TRBJ2-1, with 11 bases matching TRBD2. This CDR3 contains 18 residues. CDR1 SEHNR and CDR2 FQNEAQ come from the germline V gene (reference sequence). V lost 4 bases to trimming and J lost 0 bases; unmatched junction nucleotides: 8. The DNA of the CDR3 is TGTGCCAGCAGCTCGACGACTAGCGGGGCGAGCTCCTACAATGAGCAGTTCTTC. Translation: CASSSTTSGASSYNEQFF.

V is TRBV4-3 and J is TRBJ2-1; 13 bases align to TRBD2. The germline V gene encodes CDR1 LGHNA and CDR2 YSLEER. The V and J ends lost 1 base and 0 bases, in that order; junction bases with no gene match: 9. The CDR3 spans 20 residues. CDR3 bases: TGCGCCAGCAGCCAAGTCGGGACTAGCGGGGCCGATAGCTCCTACAATGAGCAGTTCTTC. Translated, it gives CASSQVGTSGADSSYNEQFF.

This rearrangement joins TRBV29-1 to TRBJ2-1; TRBD2 matches 13 bases. The CDR3 sequence is 15 residues long. V lost 5 bases, J lost 2 bases, and 3 bases stayed unmatched. Germline V gives CDR1 SQVTM, CDR2 ANQGSEA. CDR3 amino acids: CSVSGTSGTYNEQFF. Here the CDR3 DNA reads TGCAGCGTTTCTGGGACTAGCGGGACCTACAATGAGCAGTTCTTC.

The CDR3 region is CAWSASAGTGSLDTQYF. In DNA form, the CDR3 reads TGTGCCTGGAGTGCGAGCGCCGGGACAGGGAGTTTAGATACGCAGTATTTT. This rearrangement joins TRBV30 to TRBJ2-3; 9 bases fit TRBD1. Trimming cost V 1 base and J 5 bases; bases outside gene matches: 13. Germline V lookup: CDR1 GTSNPN, CDR2 SVGIG (reference sequence). CDR3 size: 17 residues.

The genes are TRBV28 and TRBJ2-4; TRBD1 is a possible D gene (6 bases). The CDR3 has 15 amino acids. Germline V gene data show CDR1 as MDHEN and CDR2 as SYDVKM. V was shortened by 6 bases and J by 8 bases, with 20 bases between the two germline ends. DNA of the CDR3: TGTGCCAGCAGAACGTCACAGGGTTTTGAAGACATTCAGTACTTC. Amino acids: CASRTSQGFEDIQYF.

The gene calls are TRBV4-1 and TRBJ1-1; 8 nucleotides line up with TRBD1. V lost 4 bases, J lost 3 bases, and 1 base stayed unmatched. The V gene's germline CDR1 is MGHRA and CDR2 YSYEKL. The CDR3 runs 13 residues. CDR3 sequence reads: CASSPGGHTEAFF. As DNA, the CDR3 is TGCGCCAGCAGCCCAGGGGGCCACACTGAAGCTTTCTTT.

The chain uses TRBV4-3 and TRBJ1-2; 7 bases line up with TRBD1. Germline CDR1 and CDR2: LGHNA and YSLEER. The junction had 12 bases not matched to a gene; V was cut back by 1 base and J by 7 bases. The CDR3 is 16 residues long. CDR3 region: CASSQVRQGIDPGYTF. Written as DNA, the CDR3 is TGCGCCAGCAGCCAAGTCCGACAGGGTATTGATCCTGGCTACACCTTC.

The J gene is TRBJ2-7, the V gene TRBV29-1; 7 nucleotides line up with TRBD1. The CDR3 loop spans 14 amino acids. CDR1 is SQVTM, CDR2 ANQGSEA, per germline. V was clipped by 6 bases and J by 2 bases; unmatched bases: 10. The CDR3 sequence is CSVMGQSFPYEQYF. DNA for the CDR3: TGCAGCGTGATGGGACAGAGCTTTCCCTACGAGCAGTACTTC.

The V call is TRBV4-1, the J call TRBJ1-4; 7 positions match TRBD1. The CDR3 contains 14 residues. Germline values: CDR1 MGHRA, CDR2 YSYEKL. The trim removed 6 bases at V and 7 bases at J, leaving 8 bases unmatched. The CDR3: CASRLTGTREKLFF. The DNA for the CDR3 is TGCGCCAGCAGGCTGACAGGGACTCGTGAAAAACTGTTTTTT.

The chain recombines TRBV6-1 with TRBJ1-5; 9 bases are a match to TRBD1. Trimming took 6 bases from V and 7 from J; bases not matched to a gene: 10. Germline lookup yields CDR1 MNHNS and CDR2 SASEGT. The CDR3 loop spans 15 amino acids. CDR3 sequence (DNA): TGTGCCAGCAGGGACCCGGTGACAGGGGGACAGCCCCAGCATTTT. The encoded protein is CASRDPVTGGQPQHF.

This chain links TRBV7-9 with TRBJ2-1, with no clear D. The CDR3 sequence is 16 residues long. From germline, CDR1 is SEHNR and CDR2 FQNEAQ (reference sequence). Trimming stripped 5 bases from V and 0 bases from J, with 14 bases between. The CDR3 DNA reads TGTGCCAGCAGCCCATCGGACCTGAACTCCTACAATGAGCAGTTCTTC. It yields the protein CASSPSDLNSYNEQFF.

The rearrangement links TRBV19 to TRBJ2-3, with 15 bases lining up with TRBD2. Germline lookup yields CDR1 LNHDA and CDR2 SQIVND (reference sequence). The CDR3 covers 15 residues. V lost 7 bases, J lost 10 bases, and 9 bases stayed unmatched. CDR3 residues: CASTSGTSGRRSQYF. DNA of the CDR3: TGTGCCAGTACGTCCGGGACTAGCGGGAGGCGGTCGCAGTATTTT.

CDR3 sequence reads: CASGLAGNEQFF. The CDR3 nucleotides read TGTGCCAGCGGACTAGCGGGCAATGAGCAGTTCTTC. This chain uses TRBV13 with TRBJ2-1, with 11 bases matching TRBD2. CDR3 length: 12 amino acids. The germline V gene encodes CDR1 PRHDT and CDR2 FYEKMQ (reference sequence). Trimming at V came to 8 bases and at J to 6 bases, leaving 0 bases not matched to a gene.

This chain links TRBV19 with TRBJ2-7, with D possibly TRBD1 on 6 matching bases. This CDR3 is built from 13 residues. Germline-derived CDR1 and CDR2 are LNHDA and SQIVND (reference sequence). Trimming stripped 5 bases from V and 3 bases from J, with 11 bases between. The CDR3 DNA reads TGTGCCAGTAGTCCCCAGACAGGCTACGAGCAGTACTTC. It translates to CASSPQTGYEQYF.

The gene calls are TRBV27 and TRBJ2-1; D remains ambiguous. Germline CDR1 MNHEY, CDR2 SMNVEV (reference sequence). There are 14 residues in the CDR3. V was cut by 7 bases and J by 5 bases, with 15 bases left in between. The CDR3 nucleotides read TGTGCCAGCACTCATTGGGGTCCGGACAATGAGCAGTTCTTC. Encoded protein: CASTHWGPDNEQFF.